This record concerns one T cell receptor (beta chain) sequence. Its antigen is currently unknown. This specimen comes from a study of breast tumors, draining lymph nodes, adjacent tissues. General observations from the study: Tumor and nontumor repertoires were significantly more similar in luminal-like than in basal-like breast cancer. Most tumor T cells seemingly derive from lymph node, then expand in tumor. Data only fit, rather than demonstrated, lymph node origin of most tumor T cells.

Germline V gene sequence: CDR1 MRHNA, CDR2 SNTAGT. CDR3 length: 17 residues. Trimming shortened V by 0 bases and J by 2 bases, and 13 bases separated the two germline ends. TCRdb ran MiXCR on the multiplex PCR reads and lists one entry per CDR3 protein. This repertoire shows 30,000 to 40,000 distinct CDR3 sequences, approximately 37% found once; its top ten account for roughly 11%. The source is a female donor with breast cancer. Some clones in this sample may be carry-over from other donors' samples. The material sequenced was breast tumor tissue. The rearrangement uses TRBV6-4 and TRBJ1-4; D may be TRBD1 (5 bases). CDR3 bases: TGTGCCAGCAGTGACTCGACGCCCGGGACGACTAATGAAAAACTGTTTTTT. Its protein product is CASSDSTPGTTNEKLFF.